The 22 T cell receptor beta chains presented below share a single source sample, sequenced in a study of shared clonotypes between healthy human individuals. Only in-frame clones appear in the TCRdb table, and some are missing; sequencing was by immunoSEQ multiplex PCR. The sample has around 550,000 clones; approximately 95% are singletons. Sequenced sample: naive CD4+ T cells sorted from blood. Subset indicated: CD45RA+ positively selected. These receptors all stem from a young woman in good health.

A word on this clone: One end of the junction fails to match germline, which may point to a read error. Other DNA sequences in this specimen translate into the identical CDR3. CDR3 in DNA: TGTGCCAGCTCACCTCAGGAGGTCGACGAGCAGTACTTT. Amino acids: CASSPQEVDEQYF. The chain uses TRBV18 and TRBJ2-7, with D tentatively TRBD2 (5 bases). CDR1 is KGHSH, CDR2 LQKENI, per germline. CDR3 length: 13 amino acids.

The chain combines TRBV2 with TRBJ2-1; 7 bases are shared with TRBD1. The CDR3 has 14 residues. Germline-derived CDR1 and CDR2 are SNHLY and FYNNEI. V was pared by 6 bases and J by 10 bases, with 12 bases of the junction left unmatched. CDR3 loop: CASSSLTGVDEQFF. For the CDR3, the DNA is TGTGCCAGCAGCAGCCTCACAGGGGTCGACGAGCAGTTCTTC.

The rearrangement uses TRBV5-6 and TRBJ2-3; TRBD2 matches at 7 bases. The CDR3 sequence is 14 residues long. Germline CDR1 reads SGHDT; CDR2 reads YYEEEE. Losses at the gene ends were 4 bases for V and 10 bases for J; bases not matched to a gene: 12. The CDR3 region is CASSQGISGRPQYF. As DNA, the CDR3 is TGTGCCAGCAGCCAAGGGATTAGCGGGCGTCCGCAGTATTTT. The full variable domain, in which reference TRBV5-6 and TRBJ2-3 provide the parts outside the CDR3, is DAGVTQSPTHLIKTRGQQVTLRCSPKSGHDTVSWYQQALGQGPQFIFQYYEEEERQRGNFPDRFSGHQFPNYSSELNVNALLLGDSALYLCASSQGISGRPQYFGPGTRLTVL.

The genes are TRBV29-1 and TRBJ2-3; D may be TRBD2 (5 bases). From germline, CDR1 is SQVTM and CDR2 ANQGSEA. The CDR3 length is 16 residues. Trimming left V 2 bases short and J 3 bases short, with 18 bases between. The CDR3 reads CSVEMTWELGTDTQYF. The CDR3 nucleotides are TGCAGCGTTGAAATGACGTGGGAGTTGGGGACAGATACGCAGTATTTT.

V is TRBV10-1 and J is TRBJ2-3; D perhaps matches TRBD2 (5 bases). V was clipped by 3 bases and J by 2 bases, with 12 bases between them. Germline V gene data show CDR1 as WNHNN and CDR2 as SYGVQD (reference sequence). The CDR3 runs 15 residues. The CDR3 sequence: CASSDGAEITDTQYF. As DNA, the CDR3 is TGCGCCAGCAGTGACGGAGCGGAGATCACAGATACGCAGTATTTT.

The chain employs TRBV7-9 and TRBJ2-3; 8 bases are a match to TRBD1. The V gene end was trimmed by 5 bases and the J gene end by 1 base; junction bases not matched to a gene: 5. Germline CDR1 and CDR2: SEHNR and FQNEAQ (reference sequence). CDR3 size: 15 residues. The DNA of the CDR3 is TGTGCCAGCAGCCGCGGGACAGGTCGCACAGATACGCAGTATTTT. Protein: CASSRGTGRTDTQYF.

This clone was seen more than once but under ten times. This chain links TRBV5-1 with TRBJ1-2; 7 bases are a match to TRBD1. This CDR3 contains 12 residues. J lost 6 bases, V lost 4 bases, and 3 bases had no gene match. Germline V CDR1 and CDR2: SGHRS, YFSETQ. The CDR3 sequence is CASSAGQDGYTF. CDR3 nucleotide sequence: TGCGCCAGCAGCGCAGGACAGGATGGCTACACCTTC.

The rearrangement uses TRBV2 and TRBJ1-1; no clear D. With 5 bases removed from V and 4 bases from J, the gap between germline ends came to 11 bases. Germline V gene sequence: CDR1 SNHLY, CDR2 FYNNEI. The CDR3 totals 13 residues. CDR3 coding DNA: TGTGCCAGCAGTTGGGAGCCTTCCACTGAAGCTTTCTTT. It translates to CASSWEPSTEAFF.

This rearrangement joins TRBV7-2 to TRBJ2-3; 10 nucleotides line up with TRBD2. After removal of 5 bases from V and 5 bases from J, the junction contained 10 bases not matched to a gene. Germline loops: CDR1 SGHTA, CDR2 FQGNSA. The CDR3 runs to 16 residues. The CDR3 loop reads CASSTKRASGRDTQYF. The CDR3 nucleotides are TGTGCCAGCAGCACTAAGAGAGCTAGCGGGAGAGATACGCAGTATTTT.

The gene calls are TRBV6-5 and TRBJ2-7, with 7 bases matching TRBD1. Germline loops: CDR1 MNHEY, CDR2 SVGAGI. The CDR3 sequence is 11 residues long. V lost 7 bases to trimming and J lost 6 bases; unmatched junction nucleotides: 3. CDR3 sequence: CASINRGEQYF. In nucleotides, the CDR3 is TGTGCCAGCATCAACAGGGGCGAGCAGTACTTC.

This chain uses TRBV10-3 with TRBJ2-3, with TRBD1 matching 8 bases. Germline values: CDR1 ENHRY, CDR2 SYGVKD. Trimming removed 2 bases from V and 5 bases from J; junction bases left unmatched: 0. The CDR3 is made up of 13 amino acids. CDR3 sequence reads: CAISETGGDTQYF. CDR3 in DNA: TGTGCCATCAGTGAGACAGGGGGAGATACGCAGTATTTT.

The J gene is TRBJ2-2, the V gene TRBV5-6; TRBD2 agrees at 8 bases. The trim removed 4 bases at V and 0 bases at J, leaving 14 bases unmatched. The germline CDR1 and CDR2 sequences are SGHDT and YYEEEE. The CDR3 totals 19 residues. CDR3 in DNA: TGTGCCAGCAGCCCACTAGCGGCCGGAACAACTGCGAACACCGGGGAGCTGTTTTTT. Encoded protein: CASSPLAAGTTANTGELFF.

This chain links TRBV10-3 with TRBJ2-2; D is perhaps TRBD1 (6 bases). V lost 3 bases and J lost 1, with 6 bases in between. Germline-derived CDR1 and CDR2 are ENHRY and SYGVKD. There are 14 residues in the CDR3. CDR3 sequence (DNA): TGTGCCATCAGTGACAGGGGGAACACCGGGGAGCTGTTTTTT. Translating gives CAISDRGNTGELFF.

Turning to this clone: The junction departs from the called germline gene at one end, perhaps through a read error. The chain is built from TRBV5-4 and TRBJ2-7, with TRBD2 identical over 16 bases. The CDR3 has 13 amino acids. Germline V gene sequence: CDR1 SGHNT, CDR2 YYREEE (reference sequence). The CDR3 loop reads CASSQGLAGGTNF. CDR3 in DNA: TGTGCCAGCAGCCAGGGACTAGCGGGAGGGACGAACTTC. The full variable domain, rest sourced from reference TRBV5-4 and TRBJ2-7, is ETGVTQSPTHLIKTRGQQVTLRCSSQSGHNTVSWYQQALGQGPQFIFQYYREEENGRGNFPPRFSGLQFPNYSSELNVNALELDDSALYLCASSQGLAGGTNFGPGTRLTVT.

V usage is TRBV2 and J usage is TRBJ2-7; a weak D match, TRBD1 (6 bases). This CDR3 is 12 amino acids long. Per the germline V gene, CDR1 is SNHLY and CDR2 is FYNNEI. The V end was cut by 8 bases, the J end by 5 bases, with 13 bases between. DNA of the CDR3: TGTGCCAGCCAGACAGGTCGGGACGAGCAGTACTTC. As protein: CASQTGRDEQYF.

V is TRBV27 and J is TRBJ2-7, with 7 bases lining up with TRBD1. In germline, CDR1 is MNHEY, CDR2 SMNVEV (reference sequence). The CDR3 is 15 amino acids. V gave up 5 bases and J gave up 4 bases; unmatched junction bases: 11. The CDR3, as DNA: TGTGCCAGCAGTGCCCCTCGACAGGGTAGATACGAGCAGTACTTC. Protein sequence: CASSAPRQGRYEQYF.

The chain combines TRBV11-3 with TRBJ1-3, with TRBD1 matching over 9 bases. The CDR3 length is 15 residues. Trimming cost V 5 bases and J 2 bases; bases outside gene matches: 4. CDR1 and CDR2 (germline): SGHNT, YENEEA. CDR3: CASSVRQGAGNTIYF. Written as DNA, the CDR3 is TGTGCCAGCAGCGTCCGACAGGGGGCTGGAAACACCATATATTTT. Filled out from reference TRBV11-3 and TRBJ1-3, the complete variable domain reads EAGVVQSPRYKIIEKKQPVAFWCNPISGHNTLYWYLQNLGQGPELLIRYENEEAVDDSQLPKDRFSAERLKGVDSTLKIQPAELGDSAVYLCASSVRQGAGNTIYFGEGSWLTVV.

This rearrangement joins TRBV2 to TRBJ2-5; TRBD1 agrees at 7 bases. Germline V gene sequence: CDR1 SNHLY, CDR2 FYNNEI. Trimming cost V 6 bases and J 5 bases; bases outside gene matches: 12. This CDR3 has 15 residues. CDR3 in amino acids: CASRERDSRRETQYF. The CDR3, as DNA: TGTGCCAGCAGAGAACGGGACAGCAGGCGGGAGACCCAGTACTTC.

The chain links TRBV7-2 to TRBJ2-3; the match to TRBD2 covers 7 bases. Germline V gene sequence: CDR1 SGHTA, CDR2 FQGNSA. This CDR3 has 15 residues. With 5 bases clipped from V and 0 bases from J, the junction kept 5 bases outside the gene matches. This CDR3 is CASSTRDYSTDTQYF. CDR3 DNA sequence: TGTGCCAGCAGCACCAGGGACTACAGCACAGATACGCAGTATTTT.

The chain combines TRBV15 with TRBJ1-4; D remains unclear. The germline V gene encodes CDR1 LNHNV and CDR2 YYDKDF (reference sequence). Trimming removed 0 bases at V and 4 bases at J, with 6 bases between. The CDR3 is 14 residues long. DNA for the CDR3: TGTGCCACCAGCAGAGATGGGGTTAATGAAAAACTGTTTTTT. Its translation: CATSRDGVNEKLFF.

V and J are TRBV19 and TRBJ2-4; TRBD1 is a possible D gene (5 bases). V lost 3 bases and J lost 0, with 6 bases in between. The CDR3 is made up of 14 amino acids. The germline CDR1 and CDR2 sequences are LNHDA and SQIVND (reference sequence). CDR3 loop: CASSMQGAKNIQYF. The DNA of the CDR3 is TGTGCCAGTAGTATGCAGGGAGCCAAAAACATTCAGTACTTC.

The chain couples TRBV5-1 to TRBJ1-2; a possible D gene is TRBD1 (5 bases). CDR1 is SGHRS, CDR2 YFSETQ, per germline. The CDR3 contains 16 residues. V was shortened by 0 bases and J by 0 bases, with 12 bases between the two germline ends. The CDR3: CASSLGRQTSNYGYTF. The CDR3 nucleotides are TGCGCCAGCAGCTTGGGCCGACAGACGTCTAACTATGGCTACACCTTC.